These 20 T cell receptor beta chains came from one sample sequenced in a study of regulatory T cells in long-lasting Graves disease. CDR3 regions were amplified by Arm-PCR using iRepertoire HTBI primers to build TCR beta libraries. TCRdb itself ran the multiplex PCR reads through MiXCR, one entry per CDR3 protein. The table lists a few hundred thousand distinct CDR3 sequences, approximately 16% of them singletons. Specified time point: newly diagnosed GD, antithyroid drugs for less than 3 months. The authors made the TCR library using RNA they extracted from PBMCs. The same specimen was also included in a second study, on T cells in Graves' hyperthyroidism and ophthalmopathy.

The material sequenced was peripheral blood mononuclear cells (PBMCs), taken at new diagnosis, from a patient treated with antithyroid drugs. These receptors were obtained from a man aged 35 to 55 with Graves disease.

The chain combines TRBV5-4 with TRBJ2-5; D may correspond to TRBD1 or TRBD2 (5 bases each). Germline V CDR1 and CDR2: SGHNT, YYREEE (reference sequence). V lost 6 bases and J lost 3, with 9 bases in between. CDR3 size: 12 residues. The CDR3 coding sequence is TGTGCCAGCACGGGGCCCGAAGAGACCCAGTACTTC. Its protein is CASTGPEETQYF.

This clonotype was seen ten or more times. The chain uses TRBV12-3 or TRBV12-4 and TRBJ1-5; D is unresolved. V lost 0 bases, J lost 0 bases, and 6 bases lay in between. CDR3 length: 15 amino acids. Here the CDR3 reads CASSLAANSNQPQHF. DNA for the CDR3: TGTGCCAGCAGTTTAGCAGCGAATAGCAATCAGCCCCAGCATTTT.

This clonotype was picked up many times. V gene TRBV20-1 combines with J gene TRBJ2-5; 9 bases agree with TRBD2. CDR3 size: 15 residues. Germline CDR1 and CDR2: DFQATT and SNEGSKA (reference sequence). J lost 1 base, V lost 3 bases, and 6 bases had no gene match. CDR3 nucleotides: TGCAGTGCTAGGGGCAAGCGGGGGGCCCAAGAGACCCAGTACTTC. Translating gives CSARGKRGAQETQYF.

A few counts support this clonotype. This CDR3 reads CASSYSRRGDRNEQFF. CDR3 sequence (DNA): TGTGCCAGCAGTTACTCGCGACGGGGGGATCGCAATGAGCAGTTCTTC. This rearrangement joins TRBV6-5 to TRBJ2-1; 7 nucleotides agree with TRBD2. With 0 bases clipped from V and 6 bases from J, the junction kept 8 bases outside the gene matches. CDR3 length: 16 residues. CDR1 and CDR2 (germline): MNHEY, SVGAGI.

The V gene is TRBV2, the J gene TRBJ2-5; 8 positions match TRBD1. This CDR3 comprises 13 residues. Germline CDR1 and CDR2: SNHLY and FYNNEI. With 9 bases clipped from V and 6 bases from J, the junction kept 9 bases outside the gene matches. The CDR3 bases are TGTGCCAGTACCCTAGGACAGGGCAAGACCCAGTACTTC. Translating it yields CASTLGQGKTQYF.

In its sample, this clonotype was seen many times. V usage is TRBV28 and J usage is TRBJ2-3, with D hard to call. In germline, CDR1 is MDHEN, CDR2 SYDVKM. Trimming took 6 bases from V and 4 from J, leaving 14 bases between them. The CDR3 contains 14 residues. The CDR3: CASSLGGLADTQYF. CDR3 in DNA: TGTGCCAGCAGCCTGGGTGGGTTGGCAGATACGCAGTATTTT.

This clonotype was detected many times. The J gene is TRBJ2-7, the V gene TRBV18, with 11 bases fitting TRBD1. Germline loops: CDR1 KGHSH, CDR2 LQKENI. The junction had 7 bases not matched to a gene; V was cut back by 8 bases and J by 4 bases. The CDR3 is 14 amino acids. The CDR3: CASSPGQGAYEQYF. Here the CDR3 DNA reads TGTGCCAGCAGCCCCGGACAGGGGGCGTACGAGCAGTACTTC.

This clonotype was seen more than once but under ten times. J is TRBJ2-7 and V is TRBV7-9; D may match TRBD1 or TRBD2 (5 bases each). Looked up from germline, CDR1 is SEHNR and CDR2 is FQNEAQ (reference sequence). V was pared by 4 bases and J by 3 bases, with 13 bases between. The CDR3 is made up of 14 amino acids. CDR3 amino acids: CASSSDNGGYEQYF. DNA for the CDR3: TGTGCCAGCAGCTCGGACAACGGAGGCTACGAGCAGTACTTC.

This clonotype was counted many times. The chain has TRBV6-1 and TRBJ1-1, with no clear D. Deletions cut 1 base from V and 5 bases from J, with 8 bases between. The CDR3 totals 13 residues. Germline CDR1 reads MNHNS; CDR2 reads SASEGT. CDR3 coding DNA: TGTGCCAGCAGTGAAGTTCGTAGAACTGAAGCTTTCTTT. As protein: CASSEVRRTEAFF.

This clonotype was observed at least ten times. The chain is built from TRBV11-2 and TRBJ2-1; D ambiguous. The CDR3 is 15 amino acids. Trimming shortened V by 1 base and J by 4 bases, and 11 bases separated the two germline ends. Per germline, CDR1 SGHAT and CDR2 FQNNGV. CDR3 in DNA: TGTGCCAGCAGCTTAGCGGCCCCAAGTTACAATGAGCAGTTCTTC. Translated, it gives CASSLAAPSYNEQFF. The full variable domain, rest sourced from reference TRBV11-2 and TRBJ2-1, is EAGVAQSPRYKIIEKRQSVAFWCNPISGHATLYWYQQILGQGPKLLIQFQNNGVVDDSQLPKDRFSAERLKGVDSTLKIQPAKLEDSAVYLCASSLAAPSYNEQFFGPGTRLTVL.

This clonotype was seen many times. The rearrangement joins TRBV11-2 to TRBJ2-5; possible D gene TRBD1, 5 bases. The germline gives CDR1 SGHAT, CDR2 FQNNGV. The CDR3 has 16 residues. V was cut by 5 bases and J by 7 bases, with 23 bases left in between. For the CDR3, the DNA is TGTGCCAGCAGCCCCTCCGCTTCCCCAGGGTTGGGGACCCAGTACTTC. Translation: CASSPSASPGLGTQYF.

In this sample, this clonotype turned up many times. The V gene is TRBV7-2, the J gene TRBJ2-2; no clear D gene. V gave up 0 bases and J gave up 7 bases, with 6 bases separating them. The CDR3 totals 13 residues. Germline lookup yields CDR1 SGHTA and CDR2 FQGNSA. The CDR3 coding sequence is TGTGCCAGCAGCTTAGCACACGTCGGGGAGCTGTTTTTT. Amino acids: CASSLAHVGELFF.

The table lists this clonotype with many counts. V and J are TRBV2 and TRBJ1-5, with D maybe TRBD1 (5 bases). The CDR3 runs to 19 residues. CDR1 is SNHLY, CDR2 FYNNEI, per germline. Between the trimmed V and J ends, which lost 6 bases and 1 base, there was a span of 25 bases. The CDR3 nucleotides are TGTGCCAGCAGCCAAGGGTATAGGGGCCCCGGGGAGAGCAATCAGCCCCAGCATTTT. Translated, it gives CASSQGYRGPGESNQPQHF.

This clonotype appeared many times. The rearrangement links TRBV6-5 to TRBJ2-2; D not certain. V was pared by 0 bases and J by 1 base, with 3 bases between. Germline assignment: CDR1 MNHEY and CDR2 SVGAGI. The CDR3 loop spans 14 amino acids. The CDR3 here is CASSYSGNTGELFF. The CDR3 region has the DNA TGTGCCAGCAGTTACTCAGGGAACACCGGGGAGCTGTTTTTT.

CDR3 in DNA: TGTGCCATCAGCAACGGCGGGGGCCTTCCGGATACGCAGTATTTT. Translated: CAISNGGGLPDTQYF. The rearrangement uses TRBV10-3 and TRBJ2-3; maybe TRBD2 (7 bases). The V end was cut by 6 bases, the J end by 6 bases, with 19 bases between. Looked up from germline, CDR1 is ENHRY and CDR2 is SYGVKD. There are 15 residues in the CDR3.

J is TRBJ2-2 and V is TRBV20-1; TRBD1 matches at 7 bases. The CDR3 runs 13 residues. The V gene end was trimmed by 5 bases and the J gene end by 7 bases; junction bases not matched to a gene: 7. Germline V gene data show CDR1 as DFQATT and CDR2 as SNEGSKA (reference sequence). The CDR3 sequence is CSAPDRANGELFF. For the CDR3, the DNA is TGCAGTGCTCCCGACAGGGCGAACGGGGAGCTGTTTTTT.

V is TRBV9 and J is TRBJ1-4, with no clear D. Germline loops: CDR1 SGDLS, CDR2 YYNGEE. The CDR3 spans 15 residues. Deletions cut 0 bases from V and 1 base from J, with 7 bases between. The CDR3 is CASSVDPVTNEKLFF. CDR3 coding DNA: TGTGCCAGCAGCGTAGACCCCGTAACTAATGAAAAACTGTTTTTT.

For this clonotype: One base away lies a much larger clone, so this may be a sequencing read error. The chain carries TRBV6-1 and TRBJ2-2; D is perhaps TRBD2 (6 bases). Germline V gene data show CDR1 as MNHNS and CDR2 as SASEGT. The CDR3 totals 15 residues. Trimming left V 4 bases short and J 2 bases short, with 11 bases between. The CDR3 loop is CASSAPGLNTGELFF. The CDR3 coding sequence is TGTGCCAGCAGTGCCCCGGGACTCAACACCGGGGAGCTGTTTTTT.

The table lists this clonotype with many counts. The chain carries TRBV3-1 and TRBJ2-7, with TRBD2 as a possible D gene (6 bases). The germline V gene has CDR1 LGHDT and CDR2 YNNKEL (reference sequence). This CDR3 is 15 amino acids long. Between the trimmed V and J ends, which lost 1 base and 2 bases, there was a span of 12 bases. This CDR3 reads CASSQVGGGPYEQYF. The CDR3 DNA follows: TGTGCCAGCAGCCAAGTGGGCGGAGGGCCCTACGAGCAGTACTTC.

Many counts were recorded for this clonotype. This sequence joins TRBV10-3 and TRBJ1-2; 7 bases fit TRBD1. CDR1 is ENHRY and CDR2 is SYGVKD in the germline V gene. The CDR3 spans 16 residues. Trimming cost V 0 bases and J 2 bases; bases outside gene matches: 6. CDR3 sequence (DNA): TGTGCCATCAGTGAGTCGATCGCGGGACAGAACTATGGCTACACCTTC. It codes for CAISESIAGQNYGYTF.